Presented here are 32 T cell receptor beta chains from one specimen sequenced in a study of T cell clones after liver transplantation. Generated by immunoSEQ multiplex PCR, the TCRdb table keeps only in-frame clones and is missing some. Altogether 70,000 or so clones are present, about nine tenths being singletons, with the ten largest covering about 2.5%. The input for sequencing was CD4+ T cells from blood, taken before liver transplant. These receptor sequences come from a human donor who received a liver transplant.

The chain is built from TRBV27 and TRBJ1-5; D is possibly TRBD1 (6 bases). CDR1 MNHEY and CDR2 SMNVEV come from the germline V gene (reference sequence). This CDR3 region has 15 residues. The germline V and J ends were trimmed by 1 base and 7 bases, with 14 bases remaining between them. The DNA for the CDR3 is TGTGCCAGCAGTTTATTGGGAGCTCAGGGGCAGCCCCAGCATTTT. As protein: CASSLLGAQGQPQHF.

The chain uses TRBV15 and TRBJ1-4; D may be TRBD1 (6 bases). The CDR3 runs to 17 residues. V was cut by 0 bases and J by 2 bases, with 13 bases left in between. Germline V gene sequence: CDR1 LNHNV, CDR2 YYDKDF (reference sequence). CDR3 nucleotides: TGTGCCACCAGCAGAGAGACTTACAGGGTGACTAATGAAAAACTGTTTTTT. It specifies CATSRETYRVTNEKLFF.

The gene calls are TRBV5-1 and TRBJ2-1; TRBD1 aligns across 7 bases. From germline, CDR1 is SGHRS and CDR2 YFSETQ. This CDR3 comprises 14 residues. V shed 2 bases, J shed 6 bases, and the junction held 5 bases outside the gene matches. The DNA of the CDR3 is TGCGCCAGCAGCTTTGACAGGGTGGGCAATGAGCAGTTCTTC. As protein: CASSFDRVGNEQFF.

The chain is built from TRBV9 and TRBJ1-2; D unclear. This CDR3 contains 13 residues. Looked up from germline, CDR1 is SGDLS and CDR2 is YYNGEE. V was clipped by 0 bases and J by 4 bases, with 7 bases between them. CDR3 in DNA: TGTGCCAGCAGCGTAGACAGTTCCTATGGCTACACCTTC. This codes for CASSVDSSYGYTF.

This sequence joins TRBV27 and TRBJ1-2, with TRBD1 as a possible D gene (5 bases). This CDR3 region has 13 residues. V lost 5 bases and J lost 3, with 10 bases in between. The V gene's germline CDR1 is MNHEY and CDR2 SMNVEV (reference sequence). In nucleotides, the CDR3 is TGTGCCAGCAGTACCCGGGGGGACTATGGCTACACCTTC. This translates into CASSTRGDYGYTF.

This sequence joins TRBV6-1 and TRBJ2-7; 7 nucleotides match TRBD1. CDR1 is MNHNS and CDR2 is SASEGT in the germline V gene. CDR3 length: 14 amino acids. J was trimmed by 2 bases and V by 8 bases; bases with no gene match: 9. The CDR3 loop reads CASVLGTDTYEQYF. The CDR3 nucleotides are TGTGCCAGCGTTCTCGGGACAGACACCTACGAGCAGTACTTC.

CDR3 loop: CSVSGRLGDTEAFF. The CDR3 DNA sequence: TGCAGCGTTTCAGGGCGCCTCGGCGACACTGAAGCTTTCTTT. This chain joins TRBV29-1 and TRBJ1-1; weak D call: TRBD1 (5 bases). The CDR3 totals 14 residues. V lost 5 bases to trimming and J lost 3 bases, with 16 bases between them. CDR1 is SQVTM, CDR2 ANQGSEA, per germline.

The chain joins TRBV19 to TRBJ2-7, with D possibly matching TRBD2 (7 bases). The CDR3 contains 15 residues. The ends were cut back, 4 bases at V and 4 bases at J, with 17 bases in the middle. Germline CDR1 reads LNHDA; CDR2 reads SQIVND (reference sequence). CDR3 amino acids: CASSRGAGEGYEQYF. The CDR3 coding sequence is TGTGCCAGTAGTAGGGGTGCAGGGGAGGGGTACGAGCAGTACTTC.

This clone was counted a few times. Germline is not matched at one junction end, which may reflect a read error. The same CDR3 also results from other DNA sequences found in this sample. This chain uses TRBV30 with TRBJ2-2; D ambiguous. The CDR3 runs to 14 residues. CDR1 is GTSNPN, CDR2 SVGIG, per germline (reference sequence). The CDR3 is CAWSPKANTGELFF. CDR3 nucleotides: TGCGCCTGGAGCCCGAAAGCGAACACCGGGGAGCTGTTTTTT.

The rearrangement links TRBV11-2 to TRBJ2-1, with TRBD2 identical over 8 bases. With V trimmed by 5 bases and J by 5 bases, 5 bases remained unmatched. Germline V CDR1 and CDR2: SGHAT, FQNNGV. There are 14 residues in the CDR3. CDR3 nucleotide sequence: TGTGCCAGCAGCCATTTAGCGGGGAACAATGAGCAGTTCTTC. Residues: CASSHLAGNNEQFF.

The chain combines TRBV2 with TRBJ2-5; TRBD1 aligns across 9 bases. The germline V gene has CDR1 SNHLY and CDR2 FYNNEI. The trim removed 4 bases at V and 5 bases at J, leaving 2 bases unmatched. This CDR3 has 13 amino acids. The CDR3: CASSGQGGETQYF. In DNA form, the CDR3 reads TGTGCCAGCAGTGGACAGGGGGGGGAGACCCAGTACTTC.

The chain has TRBV30 and TRBJ2-7; 7 bases match TRBD1. Trimming at V came to 0 bases and at J to 6 bases, leaving 11 bases not matched to a gene. CDR3 size: 15 residues. The germline V gene encodes CDR1 GTSNPN and CDR2 SVGIG (reference sequence). The CDR3 reads CAWSVPAGGYGEQYF. The CDR3 region has the DNA TGTGCCTGGAGTGTCCCAGCAGGGGGATACGGCGAGCAGTACTTC. The full variable domain, rest sourced from reference TRBV30 and TRBJ2-7, is SQTIHQWPATLVQPVGSPLSLECTVEGTSNPNLYWYRQAAGRGLQLLFYSVGIGQISSEVPQNLSASRPQDRQFILSSKKLLLSDSGFYLCAWSVPAGGYGEQYFGPGTRLTVT.

The gene calls are TRBV5-4 and TRBJ1-1; D is ambiguous. Germline assignment: CDR1 SGHNT and CDR2 YYREEE (reference sequence). The V and J ends lost 0 bases and 3 bases respectively, with 6 bases between them. There are 13 residues in the CDR3. The CDR3 DNA reads as TGTGCCAGCAGCTTGGAGGAGTACACTGAAGCTTTCTTT. Translated, it gives CASSLEEYTEAFF. Looking up the rest from reference TRBV5-4 and TRBJ1-1 gives the full variable domain: ETGVTQSPTHLIKTRGQQVTLRCSSQSGHNTVSWYQQALGQGPQFIFQYYREEENGRGNFPPRFSGLQFPNYSSELNVNALELDDSALYLCASSLEEYTEAFFGQGTRLTVV.

This chain links TRBV7-2 with TRBJ1-2; D unclear. The germline gives CDR1 SGHTA, CDR2 FQGNSA. The CDR3 extends over 13 amino acids. V lost 4 bases and J 0 bases, leaving 6 bases between the germline ends. Here the CDR3 DNA reads TGTGCCAGCAGCTGGAGATCTAACTATGGCTACACCTTC. It encodes CASSWRSNYGYTF.

Turning to this clone: A read error may account for a junction end that differs from germline. This chain connects TRBV2 to TRBJ2-7; D is possibly TRBD2 (5 bases). This CDR3 has 12 residues. CDR1 is SNHLY and CDR2 is FYNNEI in the germline V gene. CDR3 sequence reads: CASSEARATQVF. For the CDR3, the DNA is TGTGCCAGCAGTGAAGCGCGGGCGACTCAGGTCTTC.

The V gene is TRBV29-1, the J gene TRBJ2-3; 8 bases map to TRBD2. The length of the CDR3 is 14 residues. The V segment lost 7 bases and the J segment 4 bases; nucleotides outside the gene matches: 10. Germline V gene data show CDR1 as SQVTM and CDR2 as ANQGSEA. The CDR3 DNA sequence: TGCAGCGCCCAAAGCGGGAGAGGGGCAGATACGCAGTATTTT. It codes for CSAQSGRGADTQYF.

The J gene is TRBJ1-2, the V gene TRBV7-9; maybe TRBD1 (5 bases). Deletions cut 1 base from V and 0 bases from J, with 9 bases between. CDR3 size: 15 residues. Looked up from germline, CDR1 is SEHNR and CDR2 is FQNEAQ (reference sequence). The CDR3 bases are TGTGCCAGCAGCTTAGGGGGGTCCGCTAACTATGGCTACACCTTC. Its protein is CASSLGGSANYGYTF.

The chain employs TRBV29-1 and TRBJ2-1; 10 nucleotides agree with TRBD2. This CDR3 is 18 amino acids long. Germline V gene lookup returns CDR1 SQVTM and CDR2 ANQGSEA. Unmatched junction bases numbered 16, after V lost 4 bases and J lost 4 bases. In nucleotides, the CDR3 is TGCAGCGTTGGGGGAGGAAGCGGGAGGGCCGCACAATACAATGAGCAGTTCTTC. As protein: CSVGGGSGRAAQYNEQFF.

The chain links TRBV11-2 to TRBJ1-3; a weak D match, TRBD1 (6 bases). Trimming took off 1 base at V and 7 bases at J, with 17 bases between the two ends. The CDR3 length is 16 residues. Germline-derived CDR1 and CDR2 are SGHAT and FQNNGV. The CDR3 region is CASSLGRTALENTIYF. CDR3 DNA sequence: TGTGCCAGCAGCTTAGGGAGGACAGCCCTGGAGAACACCATATATTTT.

The count of this clone is one. The CDR3 bases are TGTGCCAGCAGTGCGGGACTAGCGGGGTATGAGCAGTTCTTC. This gives the protein CASSAGLAGYEQFF. The chain employs TRBV7-2 and TRBJ2-1; 13 nucleotides line up with TRBD2. From germline, CDR1 is SGHTA and CDR2 FQGNSA. V trimming: 6 bases; J trimming: 8 bases; junction bases outside the gene matches: 4. The CDR3 extends over 14 amino acids. The whole variable domain, filled in from reference TRBV7-2 and TRBJ2-1, reads GAGVSQSPSNKVTEKGKDVELRCDPISGHTALYWYRQSLGQGLEFLIYFQGNSAPDKSGLPSDRFSAERTGGSVSTLTIQRTQQEDSAVYLCASSAGLAGYEQFFGPGTRLTVL.

The chain carries TRBV27 and TRBJ2-4; TRBD1 matches at 12 bases. Germline assignment: CDR1 MNHEY and CDR2 SMNVEV (reference sequence). V lost 8 bases and J lost 8; bases outside the gene matches: 4. The CDR3 consists of 13 residues. This CDR3 reads CASGTGGSDIQYF. The CDR3 region has the DNA TGTGCCAGCGGGACAGGGGGCTCGGACATTCAGTACTTC.

This chain links TRBV7-9 with TRBJ2-1, with D possibly matching TRBD2 (6 bases). The CDR3 sequence is 14 residues long. The ends were cut back, 1 base at V and 8 bases at J, with 12 bases in the middle. The germline gives CDR1 SEHNR, CDR2 FQNEAQ (reference sequence). CDR3 nucleotides: TGTGCCAGCAGCTTAGATGGTAGGGAGGATGAGCAGTTCTTC. It is translated as CASSLDGREDEQFF.

The chain links TRBV21-1 to TRBJ1-1; the table's TRBD1 call for D was not verified on the DNA. TRBV21-1 is a listed pseudogene. This CDR3 is 17 amino acids long. CDR3 amino acids: CASLPRGSLGANTEAFF. The CDR3, as DNA: TGTGCCAGCTTGCCTCGGGGCTCTTTGGGGGCAAACACTGAAGCTTTCTTT.

The genes are TRBV6-5 and TRBJ1-1; weak D call: TRBD1 (5 bases). CDR1 MNHEY and CDR2 SVGAGI come from the germline V gene. The CDR3 has 14 amino acids. V was trimmed by 0 bases and J by 1 base, leaving 6 bases between them. The CDR3 DNA is TGTGCCAGCAGTTACTCGAGGGGGAACACTGAAGCTTTCTTT. It yields the protein CASSYSRGNTEAFF.

The chain carries TRBV28 and TRBJ2-1, with D possibly being TRBD1 or TRBD2 (5 bases each). Deletions cut 7 bases from V and 3 bases from J, with 16 bases between. CDR1 is MDHEN, CDR2 SYDVKM, per germline. The CDR3 consists of 15 residues. This CDR3 is CASTQGGTYYNEQFF. CDR3 bases: TGTGCCAGCACCCAAGGTGGGACCTACTACAATGAGCAGTTCTTC.

This chain joins TRBV7-3 and TRBJ2-1; TRBD2 matches 9 bases. The CDR3 extends over 16 amino acids. Germline loops: CDR1 SGHTA, CDR2 FQGTGA. Trimming took 4 bases from V and 6 from J; bases not matched to a gene: 10. The CDR3 nucleotides read TGTGCCAGCAGCTCGTCCTCTGCGGGAGGGGGCAATGAGCAGTTCTTC. Protein: CASSSSSAGGGNEQFF.

This sequence joins TRBV4-1 and TRBJ2-2, with 10 bases identical to TRBD2. V lost 3 bases, J lost 6 bases, and 4 bases stayed unmatched. Germline V gene data show CDR1 as MGHRA and CDR2 as YSYEKL. CDR3 length equals 15 residues. The CDR3: CASSQRTSGAGELFF. CDR3 DNA sequence: TGCGCCAGCAGCCAGAGGACTAGCGGAGCCGGGGAGCTGTTTTTT.

This clone was seen just once. The gene calls are TRBV4-2 and TRBJ2-1; D is ambiguous. V lost 1 base to trimming and J lost 2 bases, with 6 bases between them. The length of the CDR3 is 14 residues. Per the germline V gene, CDR1 is LGHNA and CDR2 is YNFKEQ. The CDR3 protein is CASSQAGPYNEQFF. The CDR3 DNA is TGTGCCAGCAGCCAAGCGGGTCCCTACAATGAGCAGTTCTTC.

The chain has TRBV18 and TRBJ2-5, with a possible D match to TRBD2 (5 bases). V was trimmed by 1 base and J by 5 bases, leaving 17 bases between them. The CDR3 extends over 16 amino acids. Per germline, CDR1 KGHSH and CDR2 LQKENI. CDR3 residues: CASSPLRGQISETQYF. The CDR3 bases are TGTGCCAGCTCACCACTGAGAGGGCAGATCTCCGAGACCCAGTACTTC.

The V call is TRBV11-3, the J call TRBJ2-3; weak D call: TRBD2 (6 bases). This CDR3 is built from 15 residues. The ends were cut back, 5 bases at V and 8 bases at J, with 20 bases in the middle. Germline values: CDR1 SGHNT, CDR2 YENEEA. The CDR3 loop reads CASSLGRGVGGTQYF. CDR3 nucleotide sequence: TGTGCCAGCAGCCTGGGCCGAGGGGTCGGGGGTACGCAGTATTTT.

J is TRBJ2-3 and V is TRBV4-3, with 9 bases matching TRBD1. Germline trimming cut 0 bases from V and 5 bases from J; bases unmatched to any gene: 6. CDR3 length: 16 residues. CDR1 LGHNA and CDR2 YSLEER come from the germline V gene. The CDR3 sequence is CASSQDWGQGVDTQYF. The CDR3 DNA sequence: TGCGCCAGCAGCCAAGACTGGGGACAGGGAGTAGATACGCAGTATTTT.

This chain uses TRBV9 with TRBJ2-7; 11 nucleotides line up with TRBD2. The CDR3 has 15 amino acids. Per the germline V gene, CDR1 is SGDLS and CDR2 is YYNGEE. After removal of 0 bases from V and 7 bases from J, the junction contained 6 bases not matched to a gene. The DNA of the CDR3 is TGTGCCAGCAGCGTAGAGCCTAGCGGGAGGAGGGAGCAGTACTTC. Protein: CASSVEPSGRREQYF.